The entry that follows covers one TCR beta chain sequence. The entry originates in a study of blood T cell repertoires in COVID-19. Methods used by the authors: By means of reference gene primer amplification, nucleated cell counts were estimated. Profiling relied on immunoSEQ multiplex PCR, and the TCRdb table lists in-frame clones only, not all of them. D and trimming were read from the DNA, whereas the V and J calls and clone size are those reported in that table. Of under 250,000 clones in the sample, around 88% were seen once. A Seattle source enrolled patients during active infection and followed them longitudinally. The specimen sequenced was peripheral blood. The TCR comes from a woman older than 75 with COVID-19, enrolled during active disease.

CDR3 in amino acids: CASSSPRSNYGYTF. CDR3 nucleotide sequence: TGTGCCAGCAGCTCCCCACGGTCAAACTATGGCTACACCTTC. The V call is TRBV6-5, the J call TRBJ1-2; D gene uncertain. Germline CDR1 is MNHEY and CDR2 is SVGAGI. There are 14 residues in the CDR3. Trimming removed 6 bases from V and 2 bases from J, with 13 bases in between.